This TCR beta chain is drawn from a study of cytomegalovirus exposure and HLA in healthy donors. While unrecorded immune exposures were likely, the donors were nominally healthy when sampled. The PCR ran on 60 Vbeta and 13 Jbeta primers. This table comes from immunoSEQ multiplex PCR, and its TCRdb copy is limited to in-frame clones, with some not included. The profile shows 150,000 to 200,000 clones, 70% to 80% of them singletons. This receptor was identified in a male donor in good health and CMV-seronegative. Sequencing was carried out using PBMCs.

CDR3 in DNA: TGTGCCAGCAGCTTCGGGACTCCTGAAGCTTTCTTT. Its translation is CASSFGTPEAFF. The rearrangement uses TRBV7-9 and TRBJ1-1; weak D call: TRBD1 (5 bases). The CDR3 totals 12 residues. The germline CDR1 and CDR2 sequences are SEHNR and FQNEAQ (reference sequence). V was shortened by 3 bases and J by 6 bases, with 8 bases between the two germline ends.